This TCR beta chain derives from a study of T cell changes during pregnancy in multiple sclerosis. Losses at the gene ends were 0 bases for V and 4 bases for J; bases not matched to a gene: 0. Germline V gene sequence: CDR1 GTSNPN, CDR2 SVGIG (reference sequence). CDR3 length: 13 residues. Libraries were prepared by immunoSEQ multiplex PCR; TCRdb keeps only in-frame clonotypes and omits some of them. The data show tens of thousands of clones, with about 88% seen just once and about 11% held by the top ten. The sequence derives from a female donor with multiple sclerosis, enrolled in a pregnancy study. The input for sequencing was CD8+ T cells from peripheral blood mononuclear cells, taken in the third trimester of pregnancy. The V gene is TRBV30, the J gene TRBJ2-1; 7 bases are shared with TRBD2. CDR3 protein: CAWSVGGYNEQFF. The CDR3 DNA is TGTGCCTGGAGTGTGGGAGGGTACAATGAGCAGTTCTTC.